Listed here are 10 T cell receptor beta chains from one sample, sequenced in a study of regulatory T cells in long-lasting Graves disease. Researchers made TCR beta libraries by using iRepertoire HTBI primers and running Arm-PCR on CDR3 regions. In TCRdb, the multiplex PCR reads were re-called with MiXCR into one record per CDR3 protein. The sample contains hundreds of thousands of distinct CDR3 sequences, 25% to 30% of which appear only once. Noted time point: persistent/refractory GD, antithyroid drugs over 5 years with positive TRAb. With RNA extracted from PBMCs as input, the TCR library was made. This specimen was peripheral blood mononuclear cells (PBMCs), taken when the disease was refractory, from a patient treated with antithyroid drugs. These receptors originate from a female donor with Graves disease.

This clonotype was counted between two and nine times. The chain carries TRBV29-1 and TRBJ1-5, with D possibly being TRBD1 (6 bases). Germline loops: CDR1 SQVTM, CDR2 ANQGSEA. The CDR3 contains 13 residues. With 6 bases removed from V and 0 bases from J, the gap between germline ends came to 9 bases. The CDR3 region is CSVKQGSNQPQHF. CDR3 bases: TGCAGCGTCAAACAGGGTAGCAATCAGCCCCAGCATTTT.

V and J are TRBV11-2 and TRBJ2-7; tentatively, D is TRBD2 (7 bases). The CDR3 consists of 16 residues. CDR1 SGHAT and CDR2 FQNNGV come from the germline V gene. V lost 0 bases and J 3 bases, leaving 15 bases between the germline ends. DNA of the CDR3: TGTGCCAGCAGCTTAGATGTGGGGGCGGGGGACTACGAGCAGTACTTC. Its protein is CASSLDVGAGDYEQYF.

This clonotype was detected once. CDR3 DNA sequence: TGTGCCGCTAGCCCAGGGGGCGCAGCGTCGAACACTGAAGCTTTCTTT. This sequence encodes CAASPGGAASNTEAFF. The gene calls are TRBV30 and TRBJ1-1; 8 positions agree with TRBD1. Germline V CDR1 and CDR2: GTSNPN, SVGIG (reference sequence). With V trimmed by 8 bases and J by 1 base, 15 bases remained unmatched. This CDR3 is 16 amino acids long.

This clonotype was seen a handful of times. The chain carries TRBV15 and TRBJ2-5; a weak D match, TRBD2 (5 bases). CDR1 and CDR2 from the germline V gene are LNHNV and YYDKDF (reference sequence). V gave up 0 bases and J gave up 0 bases, with 14 bases separating them. The CDR3 has 17 amino acids. CDR3 loop: CATSRDPKRQYQETQYF. For the CDR3, the DNA is TGTGCCACCAGCAGAGATCCGAAGCGGCAGTACCAAGAGACCCAGTACTTC.

The chain combines TRBV7-7 with TRBJ2-6; D is unclear. The germline V gene has CDR1 SSHAT and CDR2 FNYEAQ (reference sequence). With 10 bases removed from V and 6 bases from J, the gap between germline ends came to 4 bases. The CDR3 extends over 10 amino acids. The CDR3 region is CATEANVLTF. The CDR3 nucleotides are TGTGCCACGGAGGCCAACGTCCTGACTTTC.

The chain combines TRBV29-1 with TRBJ1-2; possibly TRBD1 for D (5 bases). Germline CDR1 and CDR2: SQVTM and ANQGSEA. This CDR3 region has 14 residues. Trimming cost V 0 bases and J 3 bases, with 11 bases left between them. The CDR3 sequence is CSVEDEGADYGYTF. CDR3 bases: TGCAGCGTTGAAGATGAAGGGGCTGACTATGGCTACACCTTC.

This clonotype was observed many times. The rearrangement uses TRBV28 and TRBJ1-5; D is ambiguous. V lost 6 bases and J 2 bases, leaving 14 bases between the germline ends. The CDR3 spans 15 residues. In germline, CDR1 is MDHEN, CDR2 SYDVKM. The CDR3 nucleotides read TGTGCCAGCAGCCCCCACGGGCTGGGCAATCAGCCCCAGCATTTT. This sequence encodes CASSPHGLGNQPQHF.

The chain links TRBV12-3 or TRBV12-4 to TRBJ2-5; D possibly matches TRBD1 or TRBD2 (6 bases each). The assigned J gene may be wrong: the sequence end matches TRBJ2-7 better. The CDR3 extends over 16 amino acids. As DNA, the CDR3 is TGTGCCAGCAGCCCCGGGGGCGGCGGGTACACCTACGAGCAGTACTTC. Residues: CASSPGGGGYTYEQYF.

The rearrangement joins TRBV19 to TRBJ1-5; unclear D gene. Germline CDR1 reads LNHDA; CDR2 reads SQIVND (reference sequence). Trimming left V 5 bases short and J 7 bases short, with 21 bases between. CDR3 length: 16 amino acids. The CDR3 DNA follows: TGTGCCAGTAGTCTTCCCCCGGGAAGGGTGAACCAGCCCCAGCATTTT. It specifies CASSLPPGRVNQPQHF.

V is TRBV7-9 and J is TRBJ1-3; D uncertain. The germline CDR1 and CDR2 sequences are SEHNR and FQNEAQ (reference sequence). V lost 10 bases, J lost 0 bases, and 13 bases lay in between. The CDR3 contains 14 residues. The CDR3 nucleotides read TGTGCCACCCGGGCCGGAGCCTCTGGAAACACCATATATTTT. Residues: CATRAGASGNTIYF.